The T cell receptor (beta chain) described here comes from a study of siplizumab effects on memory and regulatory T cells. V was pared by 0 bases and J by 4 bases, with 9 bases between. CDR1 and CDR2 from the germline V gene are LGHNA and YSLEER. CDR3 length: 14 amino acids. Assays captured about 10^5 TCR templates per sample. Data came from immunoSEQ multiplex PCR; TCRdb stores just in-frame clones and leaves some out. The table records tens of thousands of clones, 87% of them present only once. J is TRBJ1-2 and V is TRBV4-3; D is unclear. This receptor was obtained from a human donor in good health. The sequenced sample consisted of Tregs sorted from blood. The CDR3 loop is CASSQELTGYGYTF. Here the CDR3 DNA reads TGCGCCAGCAGCCAAGAATTAACGGGCTATGGCTACACCTTC.